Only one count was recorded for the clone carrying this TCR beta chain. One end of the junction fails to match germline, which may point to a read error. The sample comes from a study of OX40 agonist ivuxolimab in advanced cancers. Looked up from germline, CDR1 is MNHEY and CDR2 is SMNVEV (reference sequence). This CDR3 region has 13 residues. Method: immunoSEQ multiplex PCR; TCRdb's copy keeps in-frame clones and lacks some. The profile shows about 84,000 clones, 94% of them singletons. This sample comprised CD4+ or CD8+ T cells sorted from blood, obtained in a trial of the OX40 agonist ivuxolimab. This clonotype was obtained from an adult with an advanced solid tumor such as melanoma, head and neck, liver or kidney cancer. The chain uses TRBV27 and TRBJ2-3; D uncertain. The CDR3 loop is CASSLSATNTQYF. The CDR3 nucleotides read TGTGCCAGCAGTTTATCCGCCACAAATACGCAGTATTTT.